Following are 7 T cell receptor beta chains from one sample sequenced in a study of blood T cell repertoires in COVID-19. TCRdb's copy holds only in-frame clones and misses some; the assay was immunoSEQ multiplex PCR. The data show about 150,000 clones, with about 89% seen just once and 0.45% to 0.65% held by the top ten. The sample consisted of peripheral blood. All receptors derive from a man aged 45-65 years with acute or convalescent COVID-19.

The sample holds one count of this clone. Here the CDR3 DNA reads TGTGCCAGCAGCTTAACGACAGCGGGGACCCTCAGTGAGCAGTTCTTC. Translating gives CASSLTTAGTLSEQFF. V and J are TRBV7-3 and TRBJ2-1; 7 positions agree with TRBD2. Germline V CDR1 and CDR2: SGHTA, FQGTGA. The CDR3 is made up of 16 amino acids. V dropped 0 bases and J dropped 9; count of bases not matched to a gene: 11.

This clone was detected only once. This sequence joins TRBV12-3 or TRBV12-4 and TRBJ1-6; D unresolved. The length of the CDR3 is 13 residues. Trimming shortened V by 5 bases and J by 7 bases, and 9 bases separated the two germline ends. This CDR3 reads CASSRVSNSPLHF. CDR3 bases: TGTGCCAGCAGTCGGGTCTCAAATTCACCCCTCCACTTT.

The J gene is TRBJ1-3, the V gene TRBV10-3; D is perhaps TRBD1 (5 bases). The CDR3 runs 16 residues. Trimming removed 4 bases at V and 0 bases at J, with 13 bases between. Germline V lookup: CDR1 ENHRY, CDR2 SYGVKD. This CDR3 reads CAISVDRGSSGNTIYF. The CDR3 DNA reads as TGTGCCATCAGTGTGGATCGGGGGAGCTCTGGAAACACCATATATTTT.

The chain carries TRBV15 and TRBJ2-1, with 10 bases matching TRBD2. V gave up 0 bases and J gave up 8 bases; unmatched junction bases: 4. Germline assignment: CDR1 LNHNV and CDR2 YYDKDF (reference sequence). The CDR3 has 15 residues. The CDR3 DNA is TGTGCCACCAGCAGAGAGCTAGCGGGAGATCATGAGCAGTTCTTC. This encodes CATSRELAGDHEQFF.

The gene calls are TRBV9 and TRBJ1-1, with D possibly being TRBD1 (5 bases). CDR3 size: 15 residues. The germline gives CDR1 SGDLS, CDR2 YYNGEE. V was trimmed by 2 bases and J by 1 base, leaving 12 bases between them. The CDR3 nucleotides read TGTGCCAGCAGCGTGGATTGGGGCCCGAACACTGAAGCTTTCTTT. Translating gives CASSVDWGPNTEAFF. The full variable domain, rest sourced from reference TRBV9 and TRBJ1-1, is DSGVTQTPKHLITATGQRVTLRCSPRSGDLSVYWYQQSLDQGLQFLIQYYNGEERAKGNILERFSAQQFPDLHSELNLSSLELGDSALYFCASSVDWGPNTEAFFGQGTRLTVV.

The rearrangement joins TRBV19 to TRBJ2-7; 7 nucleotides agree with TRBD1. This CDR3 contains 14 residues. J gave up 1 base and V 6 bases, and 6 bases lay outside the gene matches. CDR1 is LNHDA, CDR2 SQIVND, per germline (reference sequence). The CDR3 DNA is TGTGCCAGTAGCCCAAGACAGGGTTCCTACGAGCAGTACTTC. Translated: CASSPRQGSYEQYF. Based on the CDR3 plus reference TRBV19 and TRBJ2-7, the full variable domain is DGGITQSPKYLFRKEGQNVTLSCEQNLNHDAMYWYRQDPGQGLRLIYYSQIVNDFQKGDIAEGYSVSREKKESFPLTVTSAQKNPTAFYLCASSPRQGSYEQYFGPGTRLTVT.

The CDR3 sequence is CASSLAEDYEQYF. The CDR3 nucleotides are TGTGCCAGCAGTTTAGCGGAAGACTACGAGCAGTACTTC. This chain uses TRBV6-2 or TRBV6-3 with TRBJ2-7, with D possibly matching TRBD2 (6 bases). This CDR3 region has 13 residues. The germline V gene encodes CDR1 MNHEY and CDR2 SVGEGT. With 4 bases removed from V and 3 bases from J, the gap between germline ends came to 10 bases.